One sample yielded the 26 T cell receptor beta chains listed below, sequenced in a study of human T cells and chemical hapten exposure. Regarding time point: patch test 2, 6 weeks after DPC sensitization. Specified treatment: therapeutic diphenylcyclopropenone sensitization with weekly scalp DPC. TCRdb ran MiXCR on the RACE reads and lists one entry per CDR3 protein. Here the sample spans about 110,000 distinct CDR3 sequences, 9% to 9.5% being singletons. Sample: whole blood, taken in connection with sensitization to the hapten diphenylcyclopropenone (DPC). The receptor set was obtained from a middle-aged woman with alopecia areata. Some clones in this sample may be carry-over from other donors' samples.

In this sample, this clonotype turned up many times. For the CDR3, the DNA is TGTGCCAGCAGCTTGGGACTACAGGGTATCGATGAGCAGTTCTTC. Amino acids: CASSLGLQGIDEQFF. The chain joins TRBV5-5 to TRBJ2-1; D may be TRBD1 (6 bases). Per the germline V gene, CDR1 is SGHKS and CDR2 is YYEKEE (reference sequence). The length of the CDR3 is 15 residues. The ends were cut back, 0 bases at V and 8 bases at J, with 15 bases in the middle.

This clonotype was seen many times. The chain has TRBV4-1 and TRBJ1-2, with TRBD1 matching 7 bases. Trimming took 1 base from V and 3 from J; bases not matched to a gene: 11. CDR3 length: 17 residues. Germline V lookup: CDR1 MGHRA, CDR2 YSYEKL. The chain's CDR3 is CASSQAGAGGKDYGYTF. For the CDR3, the DNA is TGCGCCAGCAGCCAAGCCGGCGCAGGGGGTAAGGACTATGGCTACACCTTC.

The chain has TRBV19 and TRBJ2-1; 9 bases fit TRBD2. J was trimmed by 8 bases and V by 5 bases; bases with no gene match: 7. CDR3 size: 14 residues. Germline values: CDR1 LNHDA, CDR2 SQIVND (reference sequence). The chain's CDR3 is CASSGASGVYEQFF. The CDR3 DNA sequence: TGTGCCAGTAGTGGCGCTAGCGGGGTCTATGAGCAGTTCTTC.

This clonotype was picked up many times. The J gene is TRBJ1-5, the V gene TRBV7-6; D unclear. Germline values: CDR1 SGHVS, CDR2 FNYEAQ. V was clipped by 1 base and J by 0 bases, with 10 bases between them. The CDR3 is 16 amino acids. The CDR3 here is CASSLVSRHSNQPQHF. CDR3 bases: TGTGCCAGCAGCTTAGTGTCTCGGCATAGCAATCAGCCCCAGCATTTT.

This clonotype was detected a few times. The V and J genes are TRBV3-1 and TRBJ1-2; 10 bases are a match to TRBD1. With V trimmed by 3 bases and J by 7 bases, 5 bases remained unmatched. Per the germline V gene, CDR1 is LGHDT and CDR2 is YNNKEL (reference sequence). The CDR3 is 14 amino acids. The DNA of the CDR3 is TGTGCCAGCAGCCATAAGGGACAGGGGTTTGGCTACACCTTC. The encoded protein is CASSHKGQGFGYTF.

In this sample, this clonotype turned up many times. The gene calls are TRBV6-2 or TRBV6-3 and TRBJ2-7; D remains unclear. Trimming left V 6 bases short and J 1 base short, with 7 bases between. In germline, CDR1 is MNHEY, CDR2 SVGEGT. The CDR3 sequence is 12 residues long. The CDR3 protein is CASSGASYEQYF. Written as DNA, the CDR3 is TGTGCCAGCAGCGGCGCATCCTACGAGCAGTACTTC.

This clonotype was counted many times. The rearrangement links TRBV5-1 to TRBJ2-1; D possibly corresponds to TRBD2 (5 bases). Germline loops: CDR1 SGHRS, CDR2 YFSETQ. Deletions cut 0 bases from V and 0 bases from J, with 7 bases between. The CDR3 covers 15 residues. CDR3 DNA: TGCGCCAGCAGCTTGGACGGGAACTCCTACAATGAGCAGTTCTTC. Encoded protein: CASSLDGNSYNEQFF.

This sequence joins TRBV7-2 and TRBJ1-5; a possible D gene is TRBD1 (5 bases). The V gene lost 1 base and the J gene lost 12 bases, with 7 bases spanning the gap. The CDR3 is made up of 11 amino acids. From germline, CDR1 is SGHTA and CDR2 FQGNSA. CDR3 nucleotide sequence: TGTGCCAGCAGCTTAGGAGGGGACCAGCATTTT. This sequence encodes CASSLGGDQHF. The variable domain in full, completed from reference TRBV7-2 and TRBJ1-5, reads GAGVSQSPSNKVTEKGKDVELRCDPISGHTALYWYRQSLGQGLEFLIYFQGNSAPDKSGLPSDRFSAERTGGSVSTLTIQRTQQEDSAVYLCASSLGGDQHFGDGTRLSIL.

The V and J genes are TRBV7-2 and TRBJ2-7; 11 nucleotides match TRBD1. This CDR3 is built from 16 residues. Germline CDR1 reads SGHTA; CDR2 reads FQGNSA. The V and J ends lost 4 bases and 4 bases, in that order; junction bases with no gene match: 9. In DNA form, the CDR3 reads TGTGCCAGCAGCTCTAGTGGTGGACAGGGGGCATACGAGCAGTACTTC. Translating it yields CASSSSGGQGAYEQYF.

This clonotype was recorded at least ten times. The genes are TRBV12-3 or TRBV12-4 and TRBJ2-2, with TRBD1 identical over 7 bases. The V gene end was trimmed by 5 bases and the J gene end by 7 bases; junction bases not matched to a gene: 7. The length of the CDR3 is 14 residues. The DNA of the CDR3 is TGTGCCAGCAGTGCCGACAGGGCTGGCGGGGAGCTGTTTTTT. This sequence encodes CASSADRAGGELFF.

This clonotype turned up a few times. The J gene is TRBJ2-7, the V gene TRBV29-1; D may be TRBD2 (5 bases). Germline lookup yields CDR1 SQVTM and CDR2 ANQGSEA. With 6 bases removed from V and 4 bases from J, the gap between germline ends came to 16 bases. The CDR3 is made up of 13 amino acids. CDR3 loop: CSVARGSAYEQYF. The CDR3 DNA reads as TGCAGCGTAGCTAGAGGGTCCGCATACGAGCAGTACTTC.

This clonotype was seen only a few times. The gene calls are TRBV3-1 and TRBJ2-5, with TRBD2 matching over 13 bases. V shed 1 base, J shed 5 bases, and the junction held 10 bases outside the gene matches. The V gene's germline CDR1 is LGHDT and CDR2 YNNKEL (reference sequence). This CDR3 is built from 18 residues. The CDR3 nucleotides are TGTGCCAGCAGCCAAGCGGGATTGAGGACTAGCGGGGGCGAGACCCAGTACTTC. Amino acids: CASSQAGLRTSGGETQYF.

This clonotype was counted at least ten times. V usage is TRBV4-2 and J usage is TRBJ2-2, with D possibly matching TRBD2 (5 bases). The CDR3 is 16 residues long. Trimming took off 0 bases at V and 4 bases at J, with 12 bases between the two ends. The germline gives CDR1 LGHNA, CDR2 YNFKEQ. The chain's CDR3 is CASSQDQDWSTGELFF. CDR3 in DNA: TGTGCCAGCAGCCAAGATCAGGACTGGAGCACCGGGGAGCTGTTTTTT.

The CDR3: CSVATGGFGYTF. For the CDR3, the DNA is TGCAGCGTTGCCACAGGGGGATTTGGCTACACCTTC. This rearrangement joins TRBV29-1 to TRBJ1-2; 8 bases match TRBD1. The V gene end was trimmed by 4 bases and the J gene end by 7 bases; junction bases not matched to a gene: 5. This CDR3 has 12 amino acids. Germline V gene sequence: CDR1 SQVTM, CDR2 ANQGSEA.

The V gene is TRBV20-1, the J gene TRBJ2-2; the match to TRBD1 covers 7 bases. The germline CDR1 and CDR2 sequences are DFQATT and SNEGSKA (reference sequence). The CDR3 contains 13 residues. With 3 bases clipped from V and 4 bases from J, the junction kept 2 bases outside the gene matches. As DNA, the CDR3 is TGCAGTGCTAGTCACAGGGGCACCGGGGAGCTGTTTTTT. Encoded protein: CSASHRGTGELFF.

V gene TRBV7-8 combines with J gene TRBJ2-7; 11 nucleotides line up with TRBD2. Germline V gene sequence: CDR1 SGHVS, CDR2 FQNEAQ. CDR3 length: 16 residues. Unmatched junction bases numbered 6, after V lost 1 base and J lost 4 bases. This CDR3 reads CASSLEGGLAAYEQYF. The CDR3 DNA sequence: TGTGCCAGCAGCTTAGAGGGGGGACTAGCGGCGTACGAGCAGTACTTC.

This clonotype was counted between two and nine times. The V and J genes are TRBV15 and TRBJ1-5; possible D gene TRBD1, 5 bases. Per the germline V gene, CDR1 is LNHNV and CDR2 is YYDKDF (reference sequence). V was cut by 3 bases and J by 4 bases, with 16 bases left in between. There are 16 residues in the CDR3. CDR3 coding DNA: TGTGCCACCAGCAGGGATAAGGGAGCAGGGAATCAGCCCCAGCATTTT. Protein: CATSRDKGAGNQPQHF.

The chain carries TRBV5-1 and TRBJ1-1; D uncertain. The CDR3 runs 14 residues. CDR1 is SGHRS, CDR2 YFSETQ, per germline. The V gene lost 0 bases and the J gene lost 4 bases, with 10 bases spanning the gap. The CDR3 DNA sequence: TGCGCCAGCAGCTTGGAGGCGCGCAGCACTGAAGCTTTCTTT. This gives the protein CASSLEARSTEAFF. The full variable domain, completed using reference TRBV5-1 and TRBJ1-1, is KAGVTQTPRYLIKTRGQQVTLSCSPISGHRSVSWYQQTPGQGLQFLFEYFSETQRNKGNFPGRFSGRQFSNSRSEMNVSTLELGDSALYLCASSLEARSTEAFFGQGTRLTVV.

About this clonotype itself: A much larger clone is a single base away; this may be a read error. The rearrangement joins TRBV27 to TRBJ2-3; 7 positions match TRBD2. Germline V CDR1 and CDR2: MNHEY, SMNVEV (reference sequence). V dropped 4 bases and J dropped 5; count of bases not matched to a gene: 9. The CDR3 runs 15 residues. CDR3 protein: CASSSPGGFEDTQYF. The CDR3 DNA sequence: TGTGCCAGCAGTTCACCCGGGGGGTTCGAAGATACGCAGTATTTT.

The CDR3 DNA follows: TGTGCCAGCAGTTACGAGGTGGGGGGGCGTCAGCCCCAGCATTTT. Its protein is CASSYEVGGRQPQHF. The V and J genes are TRBV6-6 and TRBJ1-5; perhaps TRBD1 as D (6 bases). The germline V gene encodes CDR1 MNHNY and CDR2 SVGAGI (reference sequence). This CDR3 is 15 amino acids long. Trimming shortened V by 2 bases and J by 6 bases, and 14 bases separated the two germline ends.

There are a few counts of this clonotype. The V and J genes are TRBV4-1 and TRBJ2-3; perhaps TRBD2 as D (6 bases). V was clipped by 4 bases and J by 4 bases, with 18 bases between them. The CDR3 runs 16 residues. The germline V gene has CDR1 MGHRA and CDR2 YSYEKL. CDR3 loop: CASSLTSQAPPDTQYF. DNA for the CDR3: TGCGCCAGCAGCCTAACTAGCCAAGCCCCTCCAGATACGCAGTATTTT.

Many counts were recorded for this clonotype. The chain couples TRBV7-2 to TRBJ2-1, with 7 bases fitting TRBD1. Germline CDR1 and CDR2: SGHTA and FQGNSA. V shed 3 bases, J shed 9 bases, and the junction held 8 bases outside the gene matches. The CDR3 has 14 amino acids. The CDR3 region is CASSFDREFGEQFF. The CDR3 nucleotides are TGTGCCAGCAGCTTTGACAGGGAATTCGGTGAGCAGTTCTTC.

This clonotype was seen a few times. The CDR3 nucleotides read TGTGCCAGCAGCTTAGAAATTTGGCAGCCCCAGCATTTT. It is translated as CASSLEIWQPQHF. This chain joins TRBV7-9 and TRBJ1-5; D not resolved. V dropped 1 base and J dropped 7 bases, with 8 bases sitting between them. Germline V CDR1 and CDR2: SEHNR, FQNEAQ (reference sequence). This CDR3 spans 13 amino acids.

In DNA, the CDR3 is TGTGCCAGCAGCCCCTCCCTAGCGGGGGGGCAAGGGACAGATACGCAGTATTTT. Translation gives CASSPSLAGGQGTDTQYF. The rearrangement uses TRBV14 and TRBJ2-3, with TRBD2 identical over 12 bases. The germline V gene encodes CDR1 SGHDN and CDR2 FVKESK. This CDR3 is 18 amino acids long. The V gene end was trimmed by 4 bases and the J gene end by 3 bases; junction bases not matched to a gene: 11.

This clonotype has only a few counts. The gene calls are TRBV5-1 and TRBJ2-2; D is perhaps TRBD1 or TRBD2 (5 bases each). This CDR3 comprises 14 residues. In germline, CDR1 is SGHRS, CDR2 YFSETQ. V was shortened by 2 bases and J by 6 bases, with 11 bases between the two germline ends. The CDR3 region is CASSFQRGPGELFF. In DNA form, the CDR3 reads TGCGCCAGCAGCTTTCAGAGGGGTCCCGGGGAGCTGTTTTTT.

This chain links TRBV7-6 with TRBJ2-7; 8 bases agree with TRBD2. Trimming took 5 bases from V and 3 from J; bases not matched to a gene: 9. This CDR3 contains 15 residues. Germline CDR1 is SGHVS and CDR2 is FNYEAQ. CDR3 in amino acids: CASSSELAASYEQYF. In nucleotides, the CDR3 is TGTGCCAGCAGCAGCGAACTAGCGGCGAGCTACGAGCAGTACTTC.